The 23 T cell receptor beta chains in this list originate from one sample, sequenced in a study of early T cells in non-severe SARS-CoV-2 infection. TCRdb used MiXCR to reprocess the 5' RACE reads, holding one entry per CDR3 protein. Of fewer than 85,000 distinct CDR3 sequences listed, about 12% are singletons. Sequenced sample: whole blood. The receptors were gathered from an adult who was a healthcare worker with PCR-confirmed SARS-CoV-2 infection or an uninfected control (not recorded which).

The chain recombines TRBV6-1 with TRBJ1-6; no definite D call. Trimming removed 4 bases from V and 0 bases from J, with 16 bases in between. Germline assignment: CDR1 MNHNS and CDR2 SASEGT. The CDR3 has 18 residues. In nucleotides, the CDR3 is TGTGCCAGCAGTGTTTACCTGACCGCAAGCTCCTATAATTCACCCCTCCACTTT. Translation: CASSVYLTASSYNSPLHF.

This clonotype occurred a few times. The CDR3 DNA is TGTGCCAGCAGCTTCATGAGTGGGGGGGCGAGGGAGCAGTACTTC. Translating it yields CASSFMSGGAREQYF. The chain recombines TRBV11-2 with TRBJ2-7, with D tentatively TRBD2 (7 bases). Trimming pared 3 bases from V and 7 bases from J, leaving 19 bases between. CDR3 size: 15 residues. Germline-derived CDR1 and CDR2 are SGHAT and FQNNGV.

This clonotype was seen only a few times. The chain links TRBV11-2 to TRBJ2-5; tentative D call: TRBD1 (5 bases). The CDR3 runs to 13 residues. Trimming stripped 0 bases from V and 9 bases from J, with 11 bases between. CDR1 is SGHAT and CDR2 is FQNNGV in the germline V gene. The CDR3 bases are TGTGCCAGCAGCTTAGATGAGAGACAGTCCCAGTACTTC. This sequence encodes CASSLDERQSQYF.

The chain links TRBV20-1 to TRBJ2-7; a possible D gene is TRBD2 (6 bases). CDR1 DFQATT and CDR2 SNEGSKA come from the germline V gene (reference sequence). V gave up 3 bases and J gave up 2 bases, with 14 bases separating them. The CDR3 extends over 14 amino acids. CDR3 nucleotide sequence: TGCAGTGCTAGCCCTGGGGGAGGTACCTACGAGCAGTACTTC. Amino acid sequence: CSASPGGGTYEQYF.

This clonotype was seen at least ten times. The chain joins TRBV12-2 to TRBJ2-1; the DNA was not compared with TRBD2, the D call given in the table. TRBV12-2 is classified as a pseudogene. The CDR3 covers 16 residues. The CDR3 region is CASRLARTSGNNEQFF. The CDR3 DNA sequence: TGTGCAAGTCGCTTAGCCCGGACTAGCGGAAACAATGAGCAGTTCTTC.

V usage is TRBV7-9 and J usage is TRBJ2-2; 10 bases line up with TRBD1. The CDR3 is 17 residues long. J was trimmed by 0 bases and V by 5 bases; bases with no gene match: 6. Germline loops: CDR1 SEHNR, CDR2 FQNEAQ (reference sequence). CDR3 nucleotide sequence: TGTGCCAGCAGCACGGGACAGGGGACTCCGAACACCGGGGAGCTGTTTTTT. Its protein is CASSTGQGTPNTGELFF.

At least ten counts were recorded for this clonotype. The CDR3 DNA is TGTGCCAGCTCACCACAGGGGGCCGACTATGGCTACACCTTC. Protein: CASSPQGADYGYTF. This chain joins TRBV18 and TRBJ1-2, with TRBD1 identical over 7 bases. V shed 1 base, J shed 3 bases, and the junction held 2 bases outside the gene matches. The CDR3 covers 14 residues. Looked up from germline, CDR1 is KGHSH and CDR2 is LQKENI. The whole variable domain, remainder taken from reference TRBV18 and TRBJ1-2, is NAGVMQNPRHLVRRRGQEARLRCSPMKGHSHVYWYRQLPEEGLKFMVYLQKENIIDESGMPKERFSAEFPKEGPSILRIQQVVRGDSAAYFCASSPQGADYGYTFGSGTRLTVV.

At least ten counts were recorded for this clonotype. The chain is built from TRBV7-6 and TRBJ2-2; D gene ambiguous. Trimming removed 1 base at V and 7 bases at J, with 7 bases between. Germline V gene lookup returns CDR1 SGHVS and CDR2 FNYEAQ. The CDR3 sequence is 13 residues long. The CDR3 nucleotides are TGTGCCAGCAGCTTAGGGGGATTCGGGGAGCTGTTTTTT. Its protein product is CASSLGGFGELFF.

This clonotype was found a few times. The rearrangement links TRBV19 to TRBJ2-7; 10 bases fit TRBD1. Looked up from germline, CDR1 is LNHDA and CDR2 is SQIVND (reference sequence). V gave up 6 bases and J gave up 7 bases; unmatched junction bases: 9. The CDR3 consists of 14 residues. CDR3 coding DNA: TGTGCCAGTAGCAGACAGGGGGCCACGGGGGAGCAGTACTTC. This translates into CASSRQGATGEQYF.

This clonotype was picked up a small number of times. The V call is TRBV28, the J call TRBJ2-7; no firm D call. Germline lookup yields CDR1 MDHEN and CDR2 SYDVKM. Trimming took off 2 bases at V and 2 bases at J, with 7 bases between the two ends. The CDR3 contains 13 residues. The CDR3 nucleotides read TGTGCCAGCAGTTTAGGTGGGCCCTACGAGCAGTACTTC. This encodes CASSLGGPYEQYF.

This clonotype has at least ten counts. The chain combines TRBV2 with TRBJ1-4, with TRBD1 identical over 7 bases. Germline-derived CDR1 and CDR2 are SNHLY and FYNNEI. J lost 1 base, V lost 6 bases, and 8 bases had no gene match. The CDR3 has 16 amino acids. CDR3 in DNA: TGTGCCAGCAGGCGCGACCGACAGGGAACTAATGAAAAACTGTTTTTT. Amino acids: CASRRDRQGTNEKLFF.

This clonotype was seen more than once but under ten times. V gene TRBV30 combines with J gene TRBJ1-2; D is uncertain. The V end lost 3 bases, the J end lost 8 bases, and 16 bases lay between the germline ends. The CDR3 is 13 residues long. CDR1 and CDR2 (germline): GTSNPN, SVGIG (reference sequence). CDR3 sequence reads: CAWSLRQSGGYTF. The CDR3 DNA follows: TGTGCCTGGAGCCTCAGGCAGTCGGGCGGCTACACCTTC.

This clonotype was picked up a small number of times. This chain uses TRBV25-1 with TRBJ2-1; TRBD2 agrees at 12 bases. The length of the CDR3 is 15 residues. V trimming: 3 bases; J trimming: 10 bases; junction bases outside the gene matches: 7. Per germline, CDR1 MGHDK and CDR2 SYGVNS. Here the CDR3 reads CASSEASGRGGEQFF. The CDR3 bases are TGTGCCAGCAGTGAGGCTAGCGGGAGGGGGGGCGAGCAGTTCTTC.

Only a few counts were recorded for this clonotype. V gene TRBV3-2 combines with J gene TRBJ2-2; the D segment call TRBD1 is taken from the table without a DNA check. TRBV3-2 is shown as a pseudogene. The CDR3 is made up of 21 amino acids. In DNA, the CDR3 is TGTGCCAGCAGCCAAGAGTGGCTGGGGCAGGGGGCCGGTTCGAACACCGGGGAGCTGTTTTTT. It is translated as CASSQEWLGQGAGSNTGELFF.

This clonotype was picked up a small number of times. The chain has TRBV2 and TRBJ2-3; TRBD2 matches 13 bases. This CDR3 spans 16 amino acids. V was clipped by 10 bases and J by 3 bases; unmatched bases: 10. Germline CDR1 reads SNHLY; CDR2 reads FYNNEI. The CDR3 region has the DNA TGTGCCATCCGGTGGATGACTAGCGGGAGGACAGATACGCAGTATTTT. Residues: CAIRWMTSGRTDTQYF.

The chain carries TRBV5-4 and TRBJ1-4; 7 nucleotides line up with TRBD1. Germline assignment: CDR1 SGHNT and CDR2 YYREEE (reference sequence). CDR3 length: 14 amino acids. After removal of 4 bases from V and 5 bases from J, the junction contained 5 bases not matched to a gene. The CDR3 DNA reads TGTGCCAGCAGCCTACAGGGGTCGAATGAAAAACTGTTTTTT. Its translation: CASSLQGSNEKLFF.

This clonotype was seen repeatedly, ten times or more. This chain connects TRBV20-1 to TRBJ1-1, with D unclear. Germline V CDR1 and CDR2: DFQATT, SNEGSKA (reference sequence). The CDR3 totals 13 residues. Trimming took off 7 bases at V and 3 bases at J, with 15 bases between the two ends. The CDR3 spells CSVARGGHTEAFF. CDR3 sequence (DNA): TGCAGTGTCGCTCGGGGTGGGCACACTGAAGCTTTCTTT.

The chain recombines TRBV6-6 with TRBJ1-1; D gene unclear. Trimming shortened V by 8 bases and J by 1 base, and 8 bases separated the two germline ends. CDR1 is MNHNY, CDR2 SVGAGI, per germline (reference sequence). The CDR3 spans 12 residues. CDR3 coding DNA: TGTGCCAGCTCCCTCCAGAACACTGAAGCTTTCTTT. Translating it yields CASSLQNTEAFF.

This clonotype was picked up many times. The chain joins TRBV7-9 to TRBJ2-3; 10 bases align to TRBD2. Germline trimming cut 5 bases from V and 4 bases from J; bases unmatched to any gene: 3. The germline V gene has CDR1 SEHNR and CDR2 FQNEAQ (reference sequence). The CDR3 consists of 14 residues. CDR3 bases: TGTGCCAGCAGCCAAAGCGGGGGGGCAGATACGCAGTATTTT. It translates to CASSQSGGADTQYF.

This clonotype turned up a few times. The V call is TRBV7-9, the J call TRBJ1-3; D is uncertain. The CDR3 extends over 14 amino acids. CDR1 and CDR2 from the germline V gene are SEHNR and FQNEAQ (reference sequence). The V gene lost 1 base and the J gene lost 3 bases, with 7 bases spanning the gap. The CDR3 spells CASSLERRGNTIYF. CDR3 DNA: TGTGCCAGCAGCTTAGAGAGGCGTGGAAACACCATATATTTT.

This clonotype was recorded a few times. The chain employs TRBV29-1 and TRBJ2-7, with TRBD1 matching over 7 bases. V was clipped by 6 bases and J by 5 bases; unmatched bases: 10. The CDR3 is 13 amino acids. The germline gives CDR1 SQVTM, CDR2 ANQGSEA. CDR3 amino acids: CSVRYRGPHEQYF. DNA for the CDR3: TGCAGCGTCCGATACAGGGGTCCCCACGAGCAGTACTTC.

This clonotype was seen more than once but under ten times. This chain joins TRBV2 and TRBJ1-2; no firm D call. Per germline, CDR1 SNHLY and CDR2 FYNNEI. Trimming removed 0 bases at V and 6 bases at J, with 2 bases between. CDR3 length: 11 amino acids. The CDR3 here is CASSEADGYTF. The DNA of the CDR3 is TGTGCCAGCAGTGAAGCGGATGGCTACACCTTC.

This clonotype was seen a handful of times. Here the CDR3 DNA reads TGCGCCAGCAGCGCCGGACAGGGAGGAAGGCCCCAGCATTTT. Protein sequence: CASSAGQGGRPQHF. The chain employs TRBV5-1 and TRBJ1-5, with 8 bases identical to TRBD1. V was clipped by 4 bases and J by 9 bases; unmatched bases: 9. Per the germline V gene, CDR1 is SGHRS and CDR2 is YFSETQ. The CDR3 consists of 14 residues. The full variable domain, with the rest looked up from reference TRBV5-1 and TRBJ1-5, is KAGVTQTPRYLIKTRGQQVTLSCSPISGHRSVSWYQQTPGQGLQFLFEYFSETQRNKGNFPGRFSGRQFSNSRSEMNVSTLELGDSALYLCASSAGQGGRPQHFGDGTRLSIL.